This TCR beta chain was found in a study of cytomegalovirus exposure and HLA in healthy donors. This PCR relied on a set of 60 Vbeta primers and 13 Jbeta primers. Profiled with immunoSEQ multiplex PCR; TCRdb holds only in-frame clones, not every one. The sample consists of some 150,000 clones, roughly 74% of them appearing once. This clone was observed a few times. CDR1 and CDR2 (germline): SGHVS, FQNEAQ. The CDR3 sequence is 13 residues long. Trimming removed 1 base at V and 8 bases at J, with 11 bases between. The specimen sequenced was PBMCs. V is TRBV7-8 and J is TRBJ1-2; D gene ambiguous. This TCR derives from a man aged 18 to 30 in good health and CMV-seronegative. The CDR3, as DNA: TGTGCCAGCAGCTTAGGACCCGGCGGCGGCTACACCTTC. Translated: CASSLGPGGGYTF.